The 28 T cell receptor beta chains listed next were all sequenced from one sample in a study of control samples from healthy donors and cancer patients (dated by TCRdb to 2020 to 2021). Libraries were built with the immunoSEQ multiplex PCR assay. In TCRdb, the immuneACCESS table is reduced to in-frame sequences with V and J assigned. These tables do not hold every clone; where another copy was compared, an unresolved V gene accounts for under half, and the others remain unexplained. The sample table records about 180,000 clones; around 91% of these occur just once. Roughly 1.3% of the sample is in the top ten clones. The specimen sequenced was blood. The receptors shown here come from a woman aged 45-65 years in good health.

This sequence joins TRBV28 and TRBJ1-2; no firm D call. The V gene lost 10 bases and the J gene lost 2 bases, with 17 bases spanning the gap. Per the germline V gene, CDR1 is MDHEN and CDR2 is SYDVKM. The CDR3 is made up of 14 amino acids. CDR3 sequence: CANLTTDNNYGYTF. CDR3 DNA: TGTGCCAACCTGACCACCGACAACAACTATGGCTACACCTTC.

This clone was seen a single time. The CDR3 region has the DNA TGTGCCAGCTCACCAACGGTCAGGTCTTTTAACTATGGCTACACCTTC. Translated: CASSPTVRSFNYGYTF. This chain uses TRBV18 with TRBJ1-2; D remains ambiguous. CDR1 and CDR2 (germline): KGHSH, LQKENI. The CDR3 has 16 residues. V lost 2 bases and J 1 base, leaving 14 bases between the germline ends.

This clone has only one observation. V usage is TRBV5-6 and J usage is TRBJ1-2, with D uncertain. Germline V lookup: CDR1 SGHDT, CDR2 YYEEEE. The V gene lost 1 base and the J gene lost 6 bases, with 10 bases spanning the gap. The CDR3 sequence is 13 residues long. In DNA form, the CDR3 reads TGTGCCAGCAGCTTGCGGGCAGTTGATGGCTACACCTTC. Its translation is CASSLRAVDGYTF.

This chain links TRBV3-1 (or the pseudogene TRBV3-2) with TRBJ1-1; 7 nucleotides align to TRBD1. With V trimmed by 3 bases and J by 5 bases, 6 bases remained unmatched. Germline-derived CDR1 and CDR2 are LGHDT and YNNKEL (reference sequence). CDR3 length: 14 residues. The CDR3 DNA is TGTGCCAGCAGCCAGCATGAGGGGGCAACTGAAGCTTTCTTT. Encoded protein: CASSQHEGATEAFF.

The chain combines TRBV21-1 with TRBJ2-1. TRBV21-1 is given as a pseudogene. The length of the CDR3 is 15 residues. CDR3 DNA sequence: TGTGCCAGCAGCAAATGGAGACACTGGTACAATGAGCAGTTCTTC. Translating gives CASSKWRHWYNEQFF.

This chain connects TRBV4-1 to TRBJ1-2; D uncertain. Germline V gene data show CDR1 as MGHRA and CDR2 as YSYEKL. V shed 8 bases and J shed 5 bases, with 15 bases lying between them. There are 13 residues in the CDR3. CDR3 sequence: CASSGRALYGYTF. CDR3 nucleotides: TGCGCCAGCTCGGGTCGGGCCCTTTATGGCTACACCTTC.

The chain employs TRBV7-2 and TRBJ2-7; 12 positions agree with TRBD2. Germline CDR1 and CDR2: SGHTA and FQGNSA. V trimming: 4 bases; J trimming: 1 base; junction bases outside the gene matches: 5. CDR3 length equals 16 residues. The CDR3 DNA follows: TGTGCCAGCAGCTCTTGGACTAGCGGGGCTTCCTACGAGCAGTACTTC. It specifies CASSSWTSGASYEQYF.

This clone occurred once. The chain carries TRBV6-2 or TRBV6-3 and TRBJ2-1, with D possibly TRBD1 on 5 matching bases. Between the trimmed V and J ends, which lost 5 bases and 8 bases, there was a span of 22 bases. CDR1 is MNHEY, CDR2 SVGEGT, per germline. The CDR3 contains 16 residues. The CDR3 coding sequence is TGTGCCAGCAGTGATATACGACAGAGATGGTATGATGAGCAGTTCTTC. It is translated as CASSDIRQRWYDEQFF.

J is TRBJ1-3 and V is TRBV7-2, with D unresolved. Germline-derived CDR1 and CDR2 are SGHTA and FQGNSA. V shed 2 bases and J shed 2 bases, with 16 bases lying between them. The CDR3 has 17 residues. The CDR3 DNA is TGTGCCAGCAGCTTATCCCTCCTGACGGGAGCTGGAAACACCATATATTTT. The encoded protein is CASSLSLLTGAGNTIYF.

V is TRBV21-1 and J is TRBJ2-7. TRBV21-1 is flagged as a pseudogene. The CDR3 loop spans 15 amino acids. CDR3 nucleotides: TGTGCCAGCACCCCGCATTCGGAATTCTCCTACGAGCAGTACTTC. Amino acids: CASTPHSEFSYEQYF.

This chain connects TRBV6-5 to TRBJ1-5; D ambiguous. Germline loops: CDR1 MNHEY, CDR2 SVGAGI. Trimming took off 6 bases at V and 0 bases at J, with 9 bases between the two ends. This CDR3 has 14 residues. The CDR3, as DNA: TGTGCCAGCAGCCTCCTAGATAGCAATCAGCCCCAGCATTTT. Residues: CASSLLDSNQPQHF.

The chain recombines TRBV27 with TRBJ1-5; 7 bases agree with TRBD1. Germline CDR1 MNHEY, CDR2 SMNVEV (reference sequence). This CDR3 has 16 residues. V gave up 2 bases and J gave up 6 bases; unmatched junction bases: 10. In DNA form, the CDR3 reads TGTGCCAGCAGTTTAGGTCCAGGGGGAGTGGGTCAGCCCCAGCATTTT. It yields the protein CASSLGPGGVGQPQHF.

The CDR3 loop is CASSQAGANTGELFF. CDR3 in DNA: TGTGCCAGCAGCCAAGCAGGGGCGAACACCGGGGAGCTGTTTTTT. The chain links TRBV4-2 to TRBJ2-2; tentative D call: TRBD1 (6 bases). Germline loops: CDR1 LGHNA, CDR2 YNFKEQ. The CDR3 has 15 residues. Trimming cost V 1 base and J 0 bases, with 6 bases left between them.

The table lists this clone with a count of one. This CDR3 is also generated by other DNA sequences in the sample. The genes are TRBV6-5 and TRBJ1-4; no reliable D call. The CDR3 covers 14 residues. The germline V gene encodes CDR1 MNHEY and CDR2 SVGAGI. The germline V and J ends were trimmed by 4 bases and 0 bases, with 6 bases remaining between them. The CDR3 sequence: CASSSTATNEKLFF. CDR3 DNA sequence: TGTGCCAGCAGTTCAACCGCAACTAATGAAAAACTGTTTTTT.

This sequence joins TRBV5-1 and TRBJ1-2, with 12 bases that match TRBD1. This CDR3 comprises 14 residues. Trimming took 4 bases from V and 2 from J; bases not matched to a gene: 0. Germline V lookup: CDR1 SGHRS, CDR2 YFSETQ. The CDR3 coding sequence is TGCGCCAGCAGCGGGACAGGGGGCAACTATGGCTACACCTTC. Its protein product is CASSGTGGNYGYTF.

J is TRBJ1-4 and V is TRBV5-1, with 7 bases that match TRBD1. The V gene end was trimmed by 4 bases and the J gene end by 7 bases; junction bases not matched to a gene: 4. The CDR3 spans 13 residues. Germline V lookup: CDR1 SGHRS, CDR2 YFSETQ. The DNA for the CDR3 is TGCGCCAGCAGCCAGAGACAGGGTGAAAAACTGTTTTTT. Translating gives CASSQRQGEKLFF.

The chain combines TRBV12-3 or TRBV12-4 with TRBJ1-1; D unclear. The CDR3 loop spans 11 amino acids. Trimming left V 3 bases short and J 5 bases short, with 4 bases between. This CDR3 is CASSLGTEAFF. DNA for the CDR3: TGTGCCAGCAGTTTGGGGACTGAAGCTTTCTTT.

The V call is TRBV4-3, the J call TRBJ2-2; D not certain. This CDR3 is built from 16 residues. From germline, CDR1 is LGHNA and CDR2 YSLEER. V was cut by 0 bases and J by 6 bases, with 14 bases left in between. CDR3 in DNA: TGCGCCAGCAGCCAAGAAGGTCATAGTTTGGCCGGGGAGCTGTTTTTT. It encodes CASSQEGHSLAGELFF.

The genes are TRBV6-2 or TRBV6-3 and TRBJ1-2; D call uncertain. Germline assignment: CDR1 MNHEY and CDR2 SVGEGT. Trimming shortened V by 2 bases and J by 5 bases, and 9 bases separated the two germline ends. CDR3 size: 13 residues. Written as DNA, the CDR3 is TGTGCCAGCAGTTACAGGTTGTCTTATGGCTACACCTTC. This sequence encodes CASSYRLSYGYTF.

This chain uses TRBV10-2 with TRBJ2-7, with TRBD2 matching 11 bases. Losses at the gene ends were 7 bases for V and 2 bases for J; bases not matched to a gene: 4. The germline V gene has CDR1 WSHSY and CDR2 SAAADI. The CDR3 is made up of 14 amino acids. The CDR3 region has the DNA TGCGCCAGCATGGGGACTAGCGGCCCCTACGAGCAGTACTTC. Translation: CASMGTSGPYEQYF.

The J gene is TRBJ2-1, the V gene TRBV9; D gene uncertain. The CDR3 covers 15 residues. CDR1 is SGDLS, CDR2 YYNGEE, per germline. The V end was cut by 2 bases, the J end by 6 bases, with 15 bases between. The CDR3 protein is CASSVAITVPNEQFF. In DNA, the CDR3 is TGTGCCAGCAGCGTTGCTATAACGGTCCCCAATGAGCAGTTCTTC.

On this clone: One junction end disagrees with the germline gene, perhaps due to a read error. The V call is TRBV5-4, the J call TRBJ2-7, with D maybe TRBD2 (5 bases). The CDR3 covers 14 residues. The germline gives CDR1 SGHNT, CDR2 YYREEE (reference sequence). CDR3 sequence (DNA): TGTGCCAGCAGCTTGGGGTCTAGCCGCTACGGGCAGTACTTC. This codes for CASSLGSSRYGQYF.

This clone has more than one count but fewer than ten. V usage is TRBV6-5 and J usage is TRBJ2-7; D unresolved. Germline CDR1 is MNHEY and CDR2 is SVGAGI. This CDR3 has 14 residues. Trimming cost V 5 bases and J 5 bases, with 16 bases left between them. The CDR3 loop reads CASSKSRFRDEQYF. The CDR3 nucleotides are TGTGCCAGCAGTAAATCCAGATTTCGGGACGAGCAGTACTTC.

The CDR3 DNA is TGTGCCAGCAGTGGGACCGTGTTGGTTAACTATGGCTACACCTTC. It translates to CASSGTVLVNYGYTF. The genes are TRBV3-1 (or the pseudogene TRBV3-2) and TRBJ1-2; tentative D call: TRBD1 (5 bases). The CDR3 is 15 residues long. Germline values: CDR1 LGHDT, CDR2 YNNKEL (reference sequence). With 6 bases removed from V and 1 base from J, the gap between germline ends came to 15 bases.

This chain links TRBV6-5 with TRBJ2-5; D call uncertain. The CDR3 has 12 residues. The V gene lost 8 bases and the J gene lost 3 bases, with 10 bases spanning the gap. Per germline, CDR1 MNHEY and CDR2 SVGAGI. The CDR3 loop is CASELGKETQYF. CDR3 DNA sequence: TGTGCCAGCGAGTTAGGAAAAGAGACCCAGTACTTC.

This clone was counted between two and nine times. CDR3 DNA sequence: TGTGCCAGCTCACCCGAGACAGGGTATATGAACACTGAAGCTTTCTTT. It translates to CASSPETGYMNTEAFF. The rearrangement joins TRBV18 to TRBJ1-1; 7 nucleotides line up with TRBD1. The CDR3 sequence is 16 residues long. The junction had 7 bases not matched to a gene; V was cut back by 3 bases and J by 0 bases. CDR1 and CDR2 from the germline V gene are KGHSH and LQKENI.

The V and J genes are TRBV30 and TRBJ2-1, with no clear D. CDR1 and CDR2 (germline): GTSNPN, SVGIG (reference sequence). The CDR3 spans 12 residues. V lost 3 bases to trimming and J lost 9 bases, with 12 bases between them. The CDR3 spells CAWSPMSTEQFF. For the CDR3, the DNA is TGTGCCTGGAGCCCCATGAGCACTGAGCAGTTCTTC.

This chain uses TRBV6-1 with TRBJ1-2; TRBD1 might be the D (5 bases). V was shortened by 2 bases and J by 2 bases, with 15 bases between the two germline ends. Germline V gives CDR1 MNHNS, CDR2 SASEGT. This CDR3 has 16 residues. The CDR3 nucleotides read TGTGCCAGCAGTGAAATCGGGCAGGGACTGAACTATGGCTACACCTTC. It is translated as CASSEIGQGLNYGYTF.